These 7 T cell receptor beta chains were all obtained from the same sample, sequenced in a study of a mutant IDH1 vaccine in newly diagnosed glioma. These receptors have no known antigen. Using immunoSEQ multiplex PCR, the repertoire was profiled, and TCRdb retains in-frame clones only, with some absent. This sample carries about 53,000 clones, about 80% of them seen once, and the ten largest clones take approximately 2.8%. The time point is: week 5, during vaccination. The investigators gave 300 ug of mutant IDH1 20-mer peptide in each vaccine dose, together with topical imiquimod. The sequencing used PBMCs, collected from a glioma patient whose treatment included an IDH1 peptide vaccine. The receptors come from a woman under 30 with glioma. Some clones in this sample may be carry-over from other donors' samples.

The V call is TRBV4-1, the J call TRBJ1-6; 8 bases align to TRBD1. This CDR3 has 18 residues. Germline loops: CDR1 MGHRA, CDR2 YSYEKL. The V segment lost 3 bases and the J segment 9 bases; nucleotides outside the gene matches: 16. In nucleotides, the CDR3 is TGCGCCAGCAGCCATTTGGCTGGGGTCGGGACAGGTCGTTCACCCCTCCACTTT. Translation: CASSHLAGVGTGRSPLHF.

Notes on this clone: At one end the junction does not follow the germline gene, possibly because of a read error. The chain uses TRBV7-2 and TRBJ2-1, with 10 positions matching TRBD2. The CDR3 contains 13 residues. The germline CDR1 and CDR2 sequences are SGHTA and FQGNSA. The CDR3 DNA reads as TGTGCCAGCAGCCTAGCGGGAGTAGGTGAGCAGTTCTTC. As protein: CASSLAGVGEQFF.

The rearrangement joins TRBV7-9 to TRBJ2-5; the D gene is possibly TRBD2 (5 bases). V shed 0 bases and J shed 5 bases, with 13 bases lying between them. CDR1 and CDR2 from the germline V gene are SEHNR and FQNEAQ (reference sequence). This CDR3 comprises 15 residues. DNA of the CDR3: TGTGCCAGCAGCTTAGCGGCTAGCTCAAGGGAGACCCAGTACTTC. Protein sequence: CASSLAASSRETQYF. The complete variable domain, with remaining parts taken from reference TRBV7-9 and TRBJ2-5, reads DTGVSQNPRHKITKRGQNVTFRCDPISEHNRLYWYRQTLGQGPEFLTYFQNEAQLEKSRLLSDRFSAERPKGSFSTLEIQRTEQGDSAMYLCASSLAASSRETQYFGPGTRLLVL.

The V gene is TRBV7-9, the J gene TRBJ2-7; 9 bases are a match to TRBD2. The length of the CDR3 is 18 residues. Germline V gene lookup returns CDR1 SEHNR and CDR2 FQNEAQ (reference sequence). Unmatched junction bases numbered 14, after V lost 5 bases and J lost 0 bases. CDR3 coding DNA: TGTGCCAGCAGCGGACCGGGTAGCGGGGGCCCCAGCTCCTACGAGCAGTACTTC. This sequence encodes CASSGPGSGGPSSYEQYF.

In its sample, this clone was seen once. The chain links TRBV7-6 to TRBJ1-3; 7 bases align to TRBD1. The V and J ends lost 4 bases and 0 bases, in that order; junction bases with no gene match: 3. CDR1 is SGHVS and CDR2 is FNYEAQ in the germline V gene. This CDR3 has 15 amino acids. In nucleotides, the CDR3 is TGTGCCAGCAGCTCCTGGGACAGCTCTGGAAACACCATATATTTT. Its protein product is CASSSWDSSGNTIYF.

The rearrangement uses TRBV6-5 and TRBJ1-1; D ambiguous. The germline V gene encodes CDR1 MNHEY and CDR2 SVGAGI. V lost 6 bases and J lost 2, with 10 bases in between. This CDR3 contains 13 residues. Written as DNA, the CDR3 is TGTGCCAGCAGCCTCGGAGTTAACACTGAAGCTTTCTTT. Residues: CASSLGVNTEAFF.

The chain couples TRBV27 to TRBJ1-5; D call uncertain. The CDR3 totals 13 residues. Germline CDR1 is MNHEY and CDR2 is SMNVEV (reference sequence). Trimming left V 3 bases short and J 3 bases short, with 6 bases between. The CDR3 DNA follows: TGTGCCAGCAGTTTTAGGCCCAATCAGCCCCAGCATTTT. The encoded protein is CASSFRPNQPQHF.